The rows below give T cell receptor beta chains drawn from one sample of a study of blood T cell repertoires in COVID-19. Sequenced by immunoSEQ multiplex PCR; TCRdb stores in-frame clones only, minus some. In the table there are approximately 280,000 clones, roughly 84% of which are singletons. The sample comprised peripheral blood. The receptor source for this set is a human donor with COVID-19, enrolled during active disease. The donor label of this sample is uncertain. Both conserved end residues are part of each CDR3. Rows give clone size only sometimes, using once, few, many, or a class for an expanded clone.

J gene	V gene	clone size	CDR3 protein
TRBJ2-2	TRBV27	-	CASSLDRGTGELFF
TRBJ1-2	TRBV5-6	-	CASSLGRSGYGYTF
TRBJ2-5	TRBV11-1	-	CASSRGREGIRETQYF
TRBJ2-7	TRBV27	-	CASSLPGQYYEQYF
TRBJ2-3	TRBV11-2	once	CASSFGTRADTQYF
TRBJ2-5	TRBV19	-	CASSIRLAGGPQETQYF
TRBJ2-1	TRBV19	-	CASSIRDLYNEQFF
TRBJ1-4	TRBV4-1	-	CASSLGTPSLGEKLFF
TRBJ1-1	TRBV6-1	-	CASSDTGNTEAFF
TRBJ1-1	TRBV7-8	once	CASSLVPGQGYEAFF
TRBJ1-1	TRBV7-2	-	CASSLAHGNTEAFF
TRBJ1-4	TRBV28	-	CASSLWDRGEKLFF
TRBJ1-6	TRBV2	-	CASILGGGYNSPLHF
TRBJ1-4	TRBV28	-	CASSSNEKLFF
TRBJ2-1	TRBV27	-	CASLPRLGQVNNEQFF
TRBJ2-7	TRBV27	once	CASSLMGRAYHEQYF
TRBJ1-1	TRBV6-5	-	CASGPGRTNTEAFF
TRBJ2-2	TRBV15	once	CATSSDGTGLTGELFF
TRBJ1-2	TRBV19	-	CATSGINYGYTF
TRBJ2-3	TRBV10-3	-	CAIAGLNPSTDTQYF
TRBJ2-3	TRBV7-2	-	CASSRPGDTQYF
TRBJ2-5	TRBV7-2	-	CASSLRGRASETQYF
TRBJ2-2	TRBV7-2	-	CASSPSGPGTGELFF
TRBJ2-7	TRBV18	-	CASSPIAGGPGEQYF
TRBJ1-1	TRBV6-1	-	CASSEQVNTEAFF
TRBJ2-2	TRBV5-4	-	CASSLNRGNTGELFF
TRBJ1-5	TRBV6-5	-	CASTSGLGGVQPQHF
TRBJ1-4	TRBV30	-	CAWSVGGASEKLFF
TRBJ1-5	TRBV6-5	-	CASRRDRQGNQPQHF
TRBJ1-3	TRBV7-8	-	CASSLGTGERSIYF
TRBJ2-3	TRBV19	once	CASTKAGRTDTQYF
TRBJ2-1	TRBV6-5	-	CASSTLGLYNEQFF
TRBJ2-1	TRBV29-1	-	CSVASAAYNEQFF
TRBJ2-1	TRBV7-8	-	CASSFRSGLTYNEQFF
TRBJ1-3	TRBV9	-	CASSVGQGSVDTIYF